Below are 30 T cell receptor beta chains sequenced from a single sample in a study of T cells in Graves' hyperthyroidism and ophthalmopathy. Authors of the study amplified TCR beta CDR3 regions from RNA transcripts. During a first-round RT-PCR of the TCR CDR3, the HTBI primer set was used. In TCRdb, the multiplex PCR reads were re-called with MiXCR into one record per CDR3 protein. Among around 480,000 distinct CDR3 sequences listed, 14% were seen once. Input material: blood. The origin of the receptors is a young woman with Graves' hyperthyroidism.

This clonotype has more than one count but fewer than ten. This rearrangement joins TRBV11-2 to TRBJ1-1; D is uncertain. The CDR3 is 14 residues long. Deletions cut 2 bases from V and 1 base from J, with 8 bases between. In germline, CDR1 is SGHAT, CDR2 FQNNGV. This chain's CDR3 is CASSLTKWNTEAFF. The CDR3 region has the DNA TGTGCCAGCAGCTTAACTAAATGGAACACTGAAGCTTTCTTT.

This clonotype was recorded at least ten times. The chain is built from TRBV7-7 and TRBJ2-3; 11 nucleotides line up with TRBD2. CDR1 is SSHAT and CDR2 is FNYEAQ in the germline V gene (reference sequence). The CDR3 has 15 amino acids. The J segment lost 3 bases and the V segment lost 5 bases, leaving 4 bases of the junction unmatched. CDR3 protein: CASSPLAGETDTQYF. As DNA, the CDR3 is TGTGCCAGCAGCCCACTAGCGGGAGAGACAGATACGCAGTATTTT.

This clonotype has at least ten counts. This chain links TRBV19 with TRBJ2-3; 7 bases map to TRBD1. The trim removed 2 bases at V and 2 bases at J, leaving 7 bases unmatched. CDR3 length equals 16 residues. Germline V gene sequence: CDR1 LNHDA, CDR2 SQIVND (reference sequence). CDR3 sequence reads: CASSITGTADTDTQYF. CDR3 nucleotide sequence: TGTGCCAGTAGTATAACCGGGACAGCTGACACAGATACGCAGTATTTT. The full variable domain, rest sourced from reference TRBV19 and TRBJ2-3, is DGGITQSPKYLFRKEGQNVTLSCEQNLNHDAMYWYRQDPGQGLRLIYYSQIVNDFQKGDIAEGYSVSREKKESFPLTVTSAQKNPTAFYLCASSITGTADTDTQYFGPGTRLTVL.

The J gene is TRBJ2-1, the V gene TRBV5-1, with 10 positions matching TRBD2. There are 16 residues in the CDR3. V shed 4 bases, J shed 8 bases, and the junction held 12 bases outside the gene matches. Germline CDR1 and CDR2: SGHRS and YFSETQ. CDR3 nucleotides: TGCGCCAGCAGCCTAAAACCTAGCGGGAGCAGAGATGAGCAGTTCTTC. It specifies CASSLKPSGSRDEQFF.

This clonotype was recorded at least ten times. The chain uses TRBV11-3 and TRBJ2-3; D gene ambiguous. Trimming removed 4 bases at V and 2 bases at J, with 10 bases between. From germline, CDR1 is SGHNT and CDR2 YENEEA. The length of the CDR3 is 14 residues. In DNA form, the CDR3 reads TGTGCCAGCAGCTCCGAGGCCAACACAGATACGCAGTATTTT. Residues: CASSSEANTDTQYF.

Turning to this clonotype: A much more abundant neighbour one base away suggests this may be a read error. The chain combines TRBV30 with TRBJ1-2, with 7 bases identical to TRBD1. CDR1 is GTSNPN, CDR2 SVGIG, per germline (reference sequence). This CDR3 is 14 amino acids long. CDR3 sequence reads: CARSVAGGIHGYTF. DNA of the CDR3: TGTGCCCGGAGTGTGGCAGGGGGTATCCATGGCTACACCTTC. The complete variable domain, with remaining parts taken from reference TRBV30 and TRBJ1-2, reads SQTIHQWPATLVQPVGSPLSLECTVEGTSNPNLYWYRQAAGRGLQLLFYSVGIGQISSEVPQNLSASRPQDRQFILSSKKLLLSDSGFYLCARSVAGGIHGYTFGSGTRLTVV.

On this clonotype: This sequence may be a read error, since a much larger clone differs from it by one base. This chain connects TRBV12-3 or TRBV12-4 to TRBJ2-1, with D possibly called TRBD1 or TRBD2 (6 bases each). Judging by the DNA end, TRBJ2-7 fits better; the J call may be wrong. This CDR3 comprises 14 residues. The CDR3 protein is CASSCDRTNNEQYF. CDR3 nucleotide sequence: TGTGCCAGCAGTTGCGACAGGACTAACAATGAGCAGTACTTC.

This clonotype was recorded at least ten times. V usage is TRBV6-1 and J usage is TRBJ2-1; the match to TRBD2 covers 10 bases. Germline CDR1 and CDR2: MNHNS and SASEGT. The CDR3 is 17 amino acids. V shed 3 bases and J 2 bases; nucleotides not matched to a gene: 7. The CDR3 bases are TGTGCCAGCAGTGATGGACTAGCGGCAAAACCCTACAATGAGCAGTTCTTC. It specifies CASSDGLAAKPYNEQFF.

The chain is built from TRBV6-4 and TRBJ1-2; D uncertain. The length of the CDR3 is 15 residues. Trimming left V 0 bases short and J 2 bases short, with 10 bases between. The germline V gene encodes CDR1 MRHNA and CDR2 SNTAGT. CDR3 in amino acids: CASSDSGGANYGYTF. The DNA of the CDR3 is TGTGCCAGCAGTGACTCAGGCGGCGCAAACTATGGCTACACCTTC.

In this sample, this clonotype turned up many times. This chain connects TRBV28 to TRBJ1-2; 9 bases line up with TRBD1. V trimming: 3 bases; J trimming: 4 bases; junction bases outside the gene matches: 6. The CDR3 totals 15 residues. CDR1 and CDR2 (germline): MDHEN, SYDVKM. CDR3 region: CASSLLQGAVYGYTF. In DNA form, the CDR3 reads TGTGCCAGCAGTTTGCTACAGGGGGCGGTCTATGGCTACACCTTC.

Remarks on this clonotype: Lacking the conserved final phenylalanine or tryptophan, this CDR3 likely reflects a read error. V usage is TRBV5-1 and J usage is TRBJ2-5, with TRBD1 identical over 10 bases. CDR1 is SGHRS, CDR2 YFSETQ, per germline. There are 14 residues in the CDR3. V lost 3 bases, J lost 4 bases, and 3 bases stayed unmatched. DNA of the CDR3: TGCGCCAGCAGCTCCCGGGACAGGGGAGAGACCCAGTACCTC. The encoded protein is CASSSRDRGETQYL.

This clonotype was seen repeatedly, ten times or more. The DNA of the CDR3 is TGTGCCTGGAGGCCGGGAGGTTCAGATACGCAGTATTTT. This gives the protein CAWRPGGSDTQYF. V is TRBV30 and J is TRBJ2-3; 7 bases agree with TRBD2. Germline V CDR1 and CDR2: GTSNPN, SVGIG (reference sequence). J gave up 4 bases and V 3 bases, and 4 bases lay outside the gene matches. CDR3 size: 13 residues. Together with reference TRBV30 and TRBJ2-3, the CDR3 gives the full variable domain: SQTIHQWPATLVQPVGSPLSLECTVEGTSNPNLYWYRQAAGRGLQLLFYSVGIGQISSEVPQNLSASRPQDRQFILSSKKLLLSDSGFYLCAWRPGGSDTQYFGPGTRLTVL.

This clonotype was counted only a few times. This chain joins TRBV19 and TRBJ1-4, with no clear D. Germline V CDR1 and CDR2: LNHDA, SQIVND (reference sequence). The CDR3 runs to 12 residues. Trimming took off 6 bases at V and 5 bases at J, with 7 bases between the two ends. The DNA of the CDR3 is TGTGCCAGTAGCCCTATAAATGAAAAACTGTTTTTT. Its translation is CASSPINEKLFF.

J is TRBJ2-3 and V is TRBV5-4; D is uncertain. CDR3 length: 14 amino acids. Germline-derived CDR1 and CDR2 are SGHNT and YYREEE (reference sequence). Trimming took off 0 bases at V and 2 bases at J, with 7 bases between the two ends. This CDR3 reads CASSLDPLTDTQYF. CDR3 in DNA: TGTGCCAGCAGCTTGGACCCCCTCACAGATACGCAGTATTTT.

This clonotype was seen many times. This chain joins TRBV6-5 and TRBJ2-2; 9 bases line up with TRBD2. There are 15 residues in the CDR3. V lost 0 bases and J lost 8; bases outside the gene matches: 4. Germline V gives CDR1 MNHEY, CDR2 SVGAGI. CDR3 coding DNA: TGTGCCAGCAGTTACTCGCGGGGGGGATTGGGGGAGCTGTTTTTT. This sequence encodes CASSYSRGGLGELFF.

This clonotype occurred many times. The chain employs TRBV7-9 and TRBJ2-1; possible D gene TRBD1, 6 bases. Trimming removed 4 bases at V and 10 bases at J, with 14 bases between. This CDR3 comprises 13 residues. Germline CDR1 SEHNR, CDR2 FQNEAQ (reference sequence). In DNA form, the CDR3 reads TGTGCCAGCAGCTCGTTAAATAGGGGGGAGCAGTTCTTC. Protein sequence: CASSSLNRGEQFF.

This clonotype was found many times. This sequence joins TRBV5-1 and TRBJ2-2; D ambiguous. This CDR3 spans 15 amino acids. The V end was cut by 3 bases, the J end by 0 bases, with 9 bases between. CDR1 SGHRS and CDR2 YFSETQ come from the germline V gene. CDR3 sequence reads: CASSYELSNTGELFF. The CDR3 DNA reads TGCGCCAGCAGCTACGAGTTGTCGAACACCGGGGAGCTGTTTTTT.

This clonotype appeared many times. The rearrangement joins TRBV7-9 to TRBJ1-6; D remains ambiguous. V dropped 5 bases and J dropped 7 bases, with 12 bases sitting between them. CDR1 SEHNR and CDR2 FQNEAQ come from the germline V gene (reference sequence). This CDR3 spans 14 amino acids. The CDR3 DNA is TGTGCCAGCAGCCCGAGGTGGGAGAATTCACCCCTCCACTTT. Translated: CASSPRWENSPLHF.

This clonotype appeared a few times. Compared with germline, one end of the junction differs, possibly owing to a read error. This chain uses TRBV6-1 with TRBJ2-5, with 11 nucleotides matching TRBD2. The CDR3 is 15 amino acids. Germline-derived CDR1 and CDR2 are MNHNS and SASEGT. The CDR3 sequence: CASSEILAGDETQCF. The CDR3 DNA follows: TGTGCCAGCAGTGAGATACTAGCGGGAGACGAGACCCAGTGCTTC.

This clonotype came up many times. This chain uses TRBV2 with TRBJ1-2; D is unclear. CDR3 length: 13 amino acids. The germline V gene has CDR1 SNHLY and CDR2 FYNNEI. With 3 bases removed from V and 5 bases from J, the gap between germline ends came to 10 bases. The CDR3 spells CASSEGSGYGYTF. CDR3 coding DNA: TGTGCCAGCAGTGAGGGGTCTGGGTATGGCTACACCTTC. The variable domain in full, completed from reference TRBV2 and TRBJ1-2, reads EPEVTQTPSHQVTQMGQEVILRCVPISNHLYFYWYRQILGQKVEFLVSFYNNEISEKSEIFDDQFSVERPDGSNFTLKIRSTKLEDSAMYFCASSEGSGYGYTFGSGTRLTVV.

This clonotype appeared many times. The V call is TRBV5-5, the J call TRBJ2-1; the D gene is possibly TRBD1 (5 bases). Germline assignment: CDR1 SGHKS and CDR2 YYEKEE (reference sequence). There are 14 residues in the CDR3. Trimming removed 5 bases at V and 6 bases at J, with 15 bases between. Written as DNA, the CDR3 is TGTGCCAGCAGTCGAAATCCACAGGTCAATGAGCAGTTCTTC. It specifies CASSRNPQVNEQFF.

The table lists this clonotype with many counts. The chain couples TRBV7-8 to TRBJ2-5; no reliable D call. The ends were cut back, 4 bases at V and 1 base at J, with 7 bases in the middle. Germline V gene sequence: CDR1 SGHVS, CDR2 FQNEAQ. The CDR3 consists of 13 residues. The CDR3, as DNA: TGTGCCAGCAGCTCTTTGGGCCAAGAGACCCAGTACTTC. The encoded protein is CASSSLGQETQYF.

This clonotype was observed a handful of times. The chain is built from TRBV5-1 and TRBJ1-3; D possibly corresponds to TRBD1 (5 bases). Trimming took off 9 bases at V and 3 bases at J, with 13 bases between the two ends. CDR1 and CDR2 from the germline V gene are SGHRS and YFSETQ. The CDR3 length is 13 residues. The CDR3 nucleotides are TGCGCCACCACGACAGATCTTGGAAACACCATATATTTT. It codes for CATTTDLGNTIYF. Together with reference TRBV5-1 and TRBJ1-3, the CDR3 gives the full variable domain: KAGVTQTPRYLIKTRGQQVTLSCSPISGHRSVSWYQQTPGQGLQFLFEYFSETQRNKGNFPGRFSGRQFSNSRSEMNVSTLELGDSALYLCATTTDLGNTIYFGEGSWLTVV.

This clonotype was counted ten times or more. The V gene is TRBV3-1, the J gene TRBJ2-4; no definite D call. Germline V gives CDR1 LGHDT, CDR2 YNNKEL (reference sequence). V was clipped by 0 bases and J by 4 bases, with 4 bases between them. The CDR3 has 13 residues. CDR3 protein: CASSQEAKNIQYF. CDR3 bases: TGTGCCAGCAGCCAAGAGGCGAAAAACATTCAGTACTTC.

This chain uses TRBV12-5 with TRBJ1-6, with TRBD1 matching 7 bases. The CDR3 is made up of 14 amino acids. The germline V gene encodes CDR1 LGHNT and CDR2 FRNRAP. Trimming cost V 11 bases and J 5 bases; bases outside gene matches: 9. DNA of the CDR3: TGTGCTTGTCGAAGGGACAGTAATAATTCACCCCTCCACTTT. The encoded protein is CACRRDSNNSPLHF.

V usage is TRBV5-1 and J usage is TRBJ2-4; 7 bases fit TRBD2. CDR1 and CDR2 from the germline V gene are SGHRS and YFSETQ. The CDR3 runs 14 residues. Losses at the gene ends were 5 bases for V and 8 bases for J; bases not matched to a gene: 10. This CDR3 is CASRPGAGRDIQYF. The CDR3 region has the DNA TGCGCCAGCAGACCCGGGGCGGGGAGGGACATTCAGTACTTC.

This clonotype has ten or more counts. This chain connects TRBV12-3 or TRBV12-4 to TRBJ2-3; tentatively, D is TRBD2 (5 bases). V shed 4 bases and J shed 4 bases, with 12 bases lying between them. The CDR3 is made up of 14 amino acids. The CDR3 here is CASSSTTVPDTQYF. CDR3 sequence (DNA): TGTGCCAGCAGTTCGACTACCGTCCCAGATACGCAGTATTTT.

The CDR3 region is CASSPLSDRLETQYF. The CDR3, as DNA: TGTGCCAGCAGCCCTCTCTCGGACAGGTTGGAGACCCAGTACTTC. The genes are TRBV7-2 and TRBJ2-5; 7 nucleotides agree with TRBD1. After removal of 5 bases from V and 5 bases from J, the junction contained 11 bases not matched to a gene. CDR3 size: 15 residues. Germline V gene lookup returns CDR1 SGHTA and CDR2 FQGNSA.

This clonotype came up many times. The V call is TRBV4-2, the J call TRBJ2-7; perhaps TRBD2 as D (6 bases). CDR3 size: 15 residues. Germline V gene lookup returns CDR1 LGHNA and CDR2 YNFKEQ. V lost 1 base and J 5 bases, leaving 15 bases between the germline ends. The CDR3 sequence: CASSQVDGGLHEQYF. In DNA form, the CDR3 reads TGTGCCAGCAGCCAAGTGGACGGGGGACTCCACGAGCAGTACTTC.

The rearrangement joins TRBV12-3 or TRBV12-4 to TRBJ2-3; TRBD2 aligns across 9 bases. Trimming cost V 5 bases and J 2 bases; bases outside gene matches: 11. The CDR3 length is 17 residues. The CDR3 loop is CASSDTGVAGDTDTQYF. The CDR3 DNA sequence: TGTGCCAGCAGTGACACGGGGGTAGCGGGAGACACAGATACGCAGTATTTT.